This T cell receptor beta chain was profiled in a study of blood T cell repertoires in COVID-19. Looking at the study overall: PBMCs, B-cell-depleted T cells, or T cells provided the cDNA or gDNA that made up the material.

J lost 5 bases, V lost 0 bases, and 2 bases had no gene match. There are 15 residues in the CDR3. From germline, CDR1 is SGDLS and CDR2 YYNGEE. Original processing methods: Cell counts per sample came from amplifying reference gene primers. Using immunoSEQ multiplex PCR, the repertoire was profiled, and TCRdb retains in-frame clones only, with some absent. V and J calls plus clone size are reproduced from that table; the DNA served to infer D and trimming. The sample consists of some 90,000 clones, 90% of them appearing once. This TCR came from a woman older than 75 with active or convalescent COVID-19. The chain employs TRBV9 and TRBJ2-5; 12 bases align to TRBD2. Material for sequencing was peripheral blood. CDR3 sequence (DNA): TGTGCCAGCAGCGTAGGTGGGACTAGCGGGGAGACCCAGTACTTC. Its translation is CASSVGGTSGETQYF.